This T cell receptor beta chain was retrieved from a study of control samples from healthy donors and cancer patients. TCRdb's table, derived via immunoSEQ multiplex PCR, lists solely in-frame clones and lacks some. The table has more than 50,000 clones, 95% to 96% seen once. This CDR3 contains 13 residues. Germline V gene lookup returns CDR1 MNHEY and CDR2 SVGEGT. V lost 4 bases and J lost 2, with 8 bases in between. This receptor was identified in a woman aged 18-35 years in good health. The sequencing input was blood. The chain recombines TRBV6-2 or TRBV6-3 with TRBJ1-1, with D possibly being TRBD1 (5 bases). The CDR3 sequence is CASSLGQNTEAFF. The DNA of the CDR3 is TGTGCCAGCAGTTTGGGGCAAAACACTGAAGCTTTCTTT.